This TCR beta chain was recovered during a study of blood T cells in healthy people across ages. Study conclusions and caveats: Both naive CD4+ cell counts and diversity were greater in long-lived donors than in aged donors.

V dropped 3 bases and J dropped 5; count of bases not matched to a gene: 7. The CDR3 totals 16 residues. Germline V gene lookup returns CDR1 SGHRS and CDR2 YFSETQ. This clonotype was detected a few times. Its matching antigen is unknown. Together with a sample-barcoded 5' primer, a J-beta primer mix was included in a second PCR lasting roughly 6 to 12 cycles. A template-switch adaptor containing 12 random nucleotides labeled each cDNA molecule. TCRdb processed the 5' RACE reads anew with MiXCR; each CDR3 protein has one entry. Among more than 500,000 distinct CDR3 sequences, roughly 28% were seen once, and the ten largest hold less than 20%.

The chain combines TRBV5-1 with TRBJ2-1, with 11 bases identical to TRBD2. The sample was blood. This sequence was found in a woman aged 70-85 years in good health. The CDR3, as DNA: TGCGCCAGCAGCTCCATAGCGGGGGGGCGAGACAATGAGCAGTTCTTC. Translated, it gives CASSSIAGGRDNEQFF.